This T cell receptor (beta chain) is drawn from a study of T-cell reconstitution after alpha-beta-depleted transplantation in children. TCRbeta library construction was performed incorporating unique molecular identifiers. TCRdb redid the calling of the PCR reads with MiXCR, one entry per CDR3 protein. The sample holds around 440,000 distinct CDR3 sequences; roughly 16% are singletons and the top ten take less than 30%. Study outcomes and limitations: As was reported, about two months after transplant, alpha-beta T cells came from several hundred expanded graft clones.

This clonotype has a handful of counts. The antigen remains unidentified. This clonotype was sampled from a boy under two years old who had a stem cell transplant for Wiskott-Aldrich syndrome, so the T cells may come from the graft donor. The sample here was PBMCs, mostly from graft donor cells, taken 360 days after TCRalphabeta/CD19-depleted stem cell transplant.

The CDR3 coding sequence is TGCGCCAGCAGCCAAGAAAGACACAGGTTCGGGGCCAACGTCCTGACTTTC. Protein sequence: CASSQERHRFGANVLTF. The chain has TRBV4-1 and TRBJ2-6, with D possibly being TRBD1 (5 bases). From germline, CDR1 is MGHRA and CDR2 YSYEKL. This CDR3 contains 17 residues. Deletions cut 0 bases from V and 4 bases from J, with 13 bases between.